This passage covers 21 T cell receptor beta chains from one sample sequenced in a study of T cells after yellow fever vaccination. Using its own MiXCR run on the 5' RACE reads, TCRdb lists one record per CDR3 protein. The sample lists roughly 150,000 distinct CDR3 sequences, less than 9.5% occurring once. The starting material was CD4+ T cells sorted from PBMCs, obtained 5 days after the yellow fever booster vaccination. These TCRs come from a man aged 30 to 39 who received the YFV17D yellow fever vaccine.

This clonotype was counted ten times or more. This sequence joins TRBV29-1 and TRBJ1-1, with a tentative D call TRBD1 (6 bases). V was pared by 5 bases and J by 5 bases, with 15 bases between. Looked up from germline, CDR1 is SQVTM and CDR2 is ANQGSEA. This CDR3 has 13 residues. CDR3 residues: CSVRRGAGTEAFF. In nucleotides, the CDR3 is TGCAGCGTTAGGCGGGGGGCGGGGACTGAAGCTTTCTTT.

This clonotype was recorded many times. The chain combines TRBV7-2 with TRBJ2-3; D gene uncertain. The germline V gene has CDR1 SGHTA and CDR2 FQGNSA. The CDR3 contains 13 residues. Trimming took off 1 base at V and 6 bases at J, with 8 bases between the two ends. As DNA, the CDR3 is TGTGCCAGCAGCTTAGTTCCGCCGGATACGCAGTATTTT. Translation: CASSLVPPDTQYF.

This clonotype was seen repeatedly, ten times or more. The chain carries TRBV10-3 and TRBJ2-1, with no clear D. Germline V gene data show CDR1 as ENHRY and CDR2 as SYGVKD. V gave up 2 bases and J gave up 4 bases, with 6 bases separating them. This CDR3 comprises 13 residues. This chain's CDR3 is CAISEKEYNEQFF. CDR3 DNA: TGTGCCATCAGTGAGAAGGAGTACAATGAGCAGTTCTTC.

The sample holds many counts of this clonotype. CDR3 coding DNA: TGTGCCAGTAGTTCGGGGACTAGCGAGATTACTTACGAGCAGTACTTC. It codes for CASSSGTSEITYEQYF. The chain recombines TRBV19 with TRBJ2-7; 10 bases line up with TRBD2. CDR1 and CDR2 (germline): LNHDA, SQIVND (reference sequence). CDR3 length equals 16 residues. The trim removed 5 bases at V and 4 bases at J, leaving 11 bases unmatched.

The table lists this clonotype with many counts. The gene calls are TRBV5-1 and TRBJ2-3; D gene ambiguous. V dropped 2 bases and J dropped 5 bases, with 6 bases sitting between them. Germline loops: CDR1 SGHRS, CDR2 YFSETQ. This CDR3 comprises 12 residues. The CDR3 region is CASSLGVDTQYF. CDR3 in DNA: TGCGCCAGCAGCTTAGGAGTAGATACGCAGTATTTT.

This clonotype was seen many times. The chain has TRBV25-1 and TRBJ1-1, with D hard to call. Trimming took 4 bases from V and 1 from J, leaving 13 bases between them. The CDR3 runs 15 residues. CDR1 is MGHDK, CDR2 SYGVNS, per germline. The CDR3 DNA is TGTGCCAGCAGTGGCCCCGGGTTTTGGAACACTGAAGCTTTCTTT. It yields the protein CASSGPGFWNTEAFF.

This clonotype was seen many times. This sequence joins TRBV14 and TRBJ2-7; 11 positions agree with TRBD2. V shed 1 base and J 2 bases; nucleotides not matched to a gene: 7. The germline CDR1 and CDR2 sequences are SGHDN and FVKESK. There are 17 residues in the CDR3. In DNA, the CDR3 is TGTGCCAGCAGCCAAGTGTTCATAGCGGGAGGGCCCTACGAGCAGTACTTC. It specifies CASSQVFIAGGPYEQYF.

The chain links TRBV5-1 to TRBJ2-2, with 8 bases aligning to TRBD2. This CDR3 is 15 amino acids long. V lost 0 bases, J lost 5 bases, and 3 bases stayed unmatched. Looked up from germline, CDR1 is SGHRS and CDR2 is YFSETQ. CDR3 sequence: CASSLGASGTGELFF. In DNA, the CDR3 is TGCGCCAGCAGCTTGGGGGCTAGCGGGACCGGGGAGCTGTTTTTT.

V usage is TRBV20-1 and J usage is TRBJ1-3; no reliable D call. The V end lost 2 bases, the J end lost 3 bases, and 14 bases lay between the germline ends. The CDR3 spans 15 residues. Germline CDR1 reads DFQATT; CDR2 reads SNEGSKA (reference sequence). The CDR3 is CSARPADKGGNTIYF. The CDR3 region has the DNA TGCAGTGCTAGACCAGCAGACAAGGGTGGAAACACCATATATTTT.

In its sample, this clonotype was seen a few times. The V gene is TRBV7-2, the J gene TRBJ2-5; D call uncertain. Per the germline V gene, CDR1 is SGHTA and CDR2 is FQGNSA. The V gene lost 5 bases and the J gene lost 4 bases, with 11 bases spanning the gap. CDR3 length: 13 residues. The CDR3 DNA reads TGTGCCAGCAGCGCCCGGGCAGGAGAGACCCAGTACTTC. Protein product: CASSARAGETQYF.

This clonotype was observed many times. This chain joins TRBV15 and TRBJ1-1, with D unresolved. Trimming shortened V by 4 bases and J by 0 bases, and 6 bases separated the two germline ends. Germline V lookup: CDR1 LNHNV, CDR2 YYDKDF (reference sequence). There are 13 residues in the CDR3. The chain's CDR3 is CATSTAMNTEAFF. As DNA, the CDR3 is TGTGCCACCAGCACGGCTATGAACACTGAAGCTTTCTTT.

This clonotype has at least ten counts. The chain links TRBV20-1 to TRBJ2-1; D uncertain. The CDR3 runs to 11 residues. Germline CDR1 and CDR2: DFQATT and SNEGSKA (reference sequence). V dropped 3 bases and J dropped 7 bases, with 7 bases sitting between them. CDR3 loop: CSASMGNEQFF. CDR3 DNA sequence: TGCAGTGCTAGTATGGGAAATGAGCAGTTCTTC.

This clonotype was seen many times. The chain uses TRBV27 and TRBJ2-7; the match to TRBD1 covers 8 bases. The length of the CDR3 is 16 residues. The ends lost 6 bases at V and 0 bases at J; junction bases unmatched: 10. CDR1 and CDR2 from the germline V gene are MNHEY and SMNVEV (reference sequence). CDR3 sequence (DNA): TGTGCCAGCAGGCGAACAGGGGGGTCTCACTCCTACGAGCAGTACTTC. It yields the protein CASRRTGGSHSYEQYF.

This clonotype was counted only a few times. The chain carries TRBV28 and TRBJ2-7, with 9 nucleotides matching TRBD2. Looked up from germline, CDR1 is MDHEN and CDR2 is SYDVKM. V trimming: 7 bases; J trimming: 1 base; junction bases outside the gene matches: 8. The CDR3 length is 15 residues. CDR3 protein: CASTDSGRGSYEQYF. The CDR3 bases are TGTGCCAGCACCGATAGCGGGAGAGGATCCTACGAGCAGTACTTC.

At least ten counts were recorded for this clonotype. This chain connects TRBV10-3 to TRBJ2-7, with 9 bases identical to TRBD1. V gave up 8 bases and J gave up 0 bases; unmatched junction bases: 5. This CDR3 comprises 14 residues. CDR1 is ENHRY and CDR2 is SYGVKD in the germline V gene. CDR3 sequence reads: CAIGRDRDSYEQYF. Here the CDR3 DNA reads TGTGCCATCGGTCGGGACAGGGACTCCTACGAGCAGTACTTC.

The table lists this clonotype with a few counts. CDR3 sequence (DNA): TGTGCCTGGAGTAAAGGTGCGAAGTCTGGGGCCAACGTCCTGACTTTC. Translation: CAWSKGAKSGANVLTF. This rearrangement joins TRBV30 to TRBJ2-6, with D hard to call. Germline values: CDR1 GTSNPN, CDR2 SVGIG (reference sequence). V lost 2 bases, J lost 1 base, and 12 bases lay in between. The CDR3 is made up of 16 amino acids.

There are many counts of this clonotype. The CDR3 loop reads CASSVAGSITTGELFF. Written as DNA, the CDR3 is TGTGCCAGCAGCGTAGCTGGCTCTATAACCACCGGGGAGCTGTTTTTT. The V call is TRBV9, the J call TRBJ2-2; D call uncertain. Deletions cut 0 bases from V and 4 bases from J, with 13 bases between. The germline V gene has CDR1 SGDLS and CDR2 YYNGEE. This CDR3 has 16 amino acids. Full variable domain (missing parts from reference TRBV9 and TRBJ2-2): DSGVTQTPKHLITATGQRVTLRCSPRSGDLSVYWYQQSLDQGLQFLIQYYNGEERAKGNILERFSAQQFPDLHSELNLSSLELGDSALYFCASSVAGSITTGELFFGEGSRLTVL.

This clonotype was observed at least ten times. DNA of the CDR3: TGTGCCAGCAGCTTAGGGCGGGGCGACATTCAGTACTTC. Protein product: CASSLGRGDIQYF. The chain combines TRBV11-2 with TRBJ2-4; D is perhaps TRBD2 (6 bases). V lost 1 base and J 8 bases, leaving 9 bases between the germline ends. This CDR3 comprises 13 residues. CDR1 SGHAT and CDR2 FQNNGV come from the germline V gene.

This clonotype was seen many times. This sequence joins TRBV5-6 and TRBJ2-3, with D possibly being TRBD1 (5 bases). Trimming took 1 base from V and 0 from J, leaving 9 bases between them. The CDR3 loop spans 15 amino acids. Germline CDR1 and CDR2: SGHDT and YYEEEE. CDR3 region: CASSLYGQSTDTQYF. The CDR3 nucleotides are TGTGCCAGCAGCTTGTACGGACAAAGCACAGATACGCAGTATTTT.

The sample holds many counts of this clonotype. This chain joins TRBV7-9 and TRBJ2-3; D not resolved. V lost 4 bases, J lost 2 bases, and 7 bases lay in between. The germline V gene has CDR1 SEHNR and CDR2 FQNEAQ (reference sequence). The CDR3 totals 13 residues. The CDR3 DNA reads as TGTGCCAGCAGCTACGATTCCACAGATACGCAGTATTTT. Protein product: CASSYDSTDTQYF.

With regard to this clonotype: A single base is all that separates this from a far larger clone, so a read error is likely. The chain is built from TRBV7-9 and TRBJ2-7, with 8 bases matching TRBD2. The V gene end was trimmed by 3 bases and the J gene end by 1 base; junction bases not matched to a gene: 2. CDR1 is SEHNR, CDR2 FQNEAQ, per germline (reference sequence). This CDR3 region has 14 residues. The CDR3 DNA follows: TGTGCCAGCAGCTTTGGCGGGAGGTCCTACGAGCAGTACTTC. Amino acids: CASSFGGRSYEQYF.